Shown below are 10 T cell receptor beta chains from a single sample sequenced in a study of blood T cell repertoires in COVID-19. Measured with immunoSEQ multiplex PCR; TCRdb has only the in-frame clones, and not every one. The sample carries just under 90,000 clones, approximately 88% recorded once. The specimen was peripheral blood. The receptors derive from a man in his sixties with acute or convalescent COVID-19.

In the case of this clone: The junction departs from the called germline gene at one end, perhaps through a read error. This sample also contains other DNA sequences that code for the same CDR3. The chain joins TRBV5-4 to TRBJ1-2; D is ambiguous. The CDR3 contains 12 residues. CDR1 is SGHNT and CDR2 is YYREEE in the germline V gene (reference sequence). CDR3 loop: CASSLGPGGYTF. DNA for the CDR3: TGTGCTAGCAGCTTGGGTCCGGGTGGCTACACCTTC.

This chain uses TRBV27 with TRBJ1-4; 11 bases agree with TRBD1. There are 15 residues in the CDR3. V shed 0 bases and J 10 bases; nucleotides not matched to a gene: 4. Germline V CDR1 and CDR2: MNHEY, SMNVEV (reference sequence). The DNA of the CDR3 is TGTGCCAGCAGTTTATCCCCGGGGACAGGGGGAAAACTGTTTTTT. This encodes CASSLSPGTGGKLFF.

The chain links TRBV20-1 to TRBJ2-7, with D tentatively TRBD1 or TRBD2 (5 bases each). Germline CDR1 DFQATT, CDR2 SNEGSKA (reference sequence). The V end lost 3 bases, the J end lost 0 bases, and 21 bases lay between the germline ends. This CDR3 has 17 residues. Here the CDR3 reads CSASGQASSGNSYEQYF. The CDR3 coding sequence is TGCAGTGCTAGTGGACAAGCTTCCTCGGGGAACTCCTACGAGCAGTACTTC.

The chain uses TRBV9 and TRBJ2-2; a weak D match, TRBD1 (5 bases). V was pared by 3 bases and J by 2 bases, with 11 bases between. The germline CDR1 and CDR2 sequences are SGDLS and YYNGEE. This CDR3 is 15 amino acids long. In DNA form, the CDR3 reads TGTGCCAGCAGCGAGAGGACACATAACACCGGGGAGCTGTTTTTT. Its protein is CASSERTHNTGELFF.

The chain has TRBV28 and TRBJ2-7; D possibly corresponds to TRBD2 (6 bases). The V gene lost 3 bases and the J gene lost 1 base, with 7 bases spanning the gap. This CDR3 is 13 amino acids long. Per germline, CDR1 MDHEN and CDR2 SYDVKM. The CDR3 DNA reads as TGTGCCAGCAGTTTCGCGGGATCCTACGAGCAGTACTTC. Encoded protein: CASSFAGSYEQYF.

This chain uses TRBV9 with TRBJ2-3; 10 bases are a match to TRBD2. After removal of 4 bases from V and 6 bases from J, the junction contained 8 bases not matched to a gene. The CDR3 has 15 residues. The germline gives CDR1 SGDLS, CDR2 YYNGEE. The CDR3 reads CASSLVLAGADTQYF. DNA for the CDR3: TGTGCCAGCAGCCTTGTCCTAGCGGGGGCGGATACGCAGTATTTT.

V gene TRBV27 combines with J gene TRBJ2-1; 8 bases are a match to TRBD1. Germline assignment: CDR1 MNHEY and CDR2 SMNVEV (reference sequence). Unmatched junction bases numbered 11, after V lost 5 bases and J lost 8 bases. The CDR3 loop spans 15 amino acids. CDR3 loop: CASSPTGTGVYEQFF. The CDR3 nucleotides read TGTGCCAGCAGTCCTACAGGGACAGGAGTCTATGAGCAGTTCTTC.

The chain links TRBV18 to TRBJ2-3, with D uncertain. Between the trimmed V and J ends, which lost 2 bases and 6 bases, there was a span of 9 bases. The length of the CDR3 is 13 residues. The germline gives CDR1 KGHSH, CDR2 LQKENI. The CDR3 DNA follows: TGTGCCAGCTCACCAATCGGGTTGGATACGCAGTATTTT. Its protein is CASSPIGLDTQYF.

V is TRBV2 and J is TRBJ2-3, with 7 bases aligning to TRBD2. Germline-derived CDR1 and CDR2 are SNHLY and FYNNEI. V trimming: 4 bases; J trimming: 5 bases; junction bases outside the gene matches: 12. The CDR3 is 16 residues long. The CDR3 sequence is CASSVGRGIFQDTQYF. CDR3 in DNA: TGTGCCAGCAGTGTGGGGCGGGGGATTTTTCAAGATACGCAGTATTTT.

V and J are TRBV4-1 and TRBJ2-2; 14 bases are a match to TRBD2. J lost 4 bases, V lost 4 bases, and 2 bases had no gene match. Looked up from germline, CDR1 is MGHRA and CDR2 is YSYEKL. The CDR3 consists of 16 residues. CDR3: CASSLGLAGGTGELFF. The CDR3 DNA reads TGCGCCAGCAGCCTCGGACTAGCGGGGGGCACCGGGGAGCTGTTTTTT.